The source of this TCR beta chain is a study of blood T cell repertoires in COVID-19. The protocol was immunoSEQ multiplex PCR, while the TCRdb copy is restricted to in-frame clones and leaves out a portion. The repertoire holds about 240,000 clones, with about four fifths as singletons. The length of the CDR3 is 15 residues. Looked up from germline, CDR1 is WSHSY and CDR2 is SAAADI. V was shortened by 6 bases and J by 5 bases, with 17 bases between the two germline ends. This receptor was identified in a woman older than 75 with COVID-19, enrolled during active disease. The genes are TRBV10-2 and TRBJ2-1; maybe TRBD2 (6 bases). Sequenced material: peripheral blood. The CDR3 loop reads CASRDVTSRNNEQFF. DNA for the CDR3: TGCGCCAGCAGAGACGTTACTAGCAGGAACAATGAGCAGTTCTTC.